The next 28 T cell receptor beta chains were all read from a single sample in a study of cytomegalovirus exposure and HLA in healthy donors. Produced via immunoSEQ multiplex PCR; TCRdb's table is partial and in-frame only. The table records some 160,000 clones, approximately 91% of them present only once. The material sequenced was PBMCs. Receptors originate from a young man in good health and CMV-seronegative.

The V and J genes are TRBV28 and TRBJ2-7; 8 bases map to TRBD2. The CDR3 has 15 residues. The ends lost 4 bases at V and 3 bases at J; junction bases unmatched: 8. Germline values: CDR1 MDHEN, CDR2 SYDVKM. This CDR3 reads CASSSAGTRFYEQYV. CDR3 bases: TGTGCCAGCAGTTCCGCCGGGACTAGATTCTACGAGCAGTACGTC.

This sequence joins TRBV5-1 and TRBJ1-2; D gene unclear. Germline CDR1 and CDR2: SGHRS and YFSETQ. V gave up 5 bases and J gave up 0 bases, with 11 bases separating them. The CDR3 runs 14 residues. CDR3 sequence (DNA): TGCGCCAGCAGAGGGAGAGCTACTAACTATGGCTACACCTTC. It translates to CASRGRATNYGYTF.

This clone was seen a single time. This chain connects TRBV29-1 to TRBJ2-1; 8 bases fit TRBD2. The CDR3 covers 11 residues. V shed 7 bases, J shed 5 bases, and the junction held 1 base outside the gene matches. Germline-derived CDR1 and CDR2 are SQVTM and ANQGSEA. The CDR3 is CSASGHNEQFF. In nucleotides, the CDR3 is TGCAGCGCTAGCGGGCACAATGAGCAGTTCTTC.

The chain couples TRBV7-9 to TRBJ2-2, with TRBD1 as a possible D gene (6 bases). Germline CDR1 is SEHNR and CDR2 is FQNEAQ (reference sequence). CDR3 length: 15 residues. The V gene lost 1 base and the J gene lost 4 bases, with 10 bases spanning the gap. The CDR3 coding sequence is TGTGCCAGCAGCTTAGTGACAGGAATCACCGGGGAGCTGTTTTTT. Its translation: CASSLVTGITGELFF.

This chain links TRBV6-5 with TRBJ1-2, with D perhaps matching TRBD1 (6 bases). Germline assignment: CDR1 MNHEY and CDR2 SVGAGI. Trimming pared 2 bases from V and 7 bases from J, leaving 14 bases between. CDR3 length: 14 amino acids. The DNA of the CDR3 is TGTGCCAGCAGTTACAGGCACAGGGCCCCTGGCTACACCTTC. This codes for CASSYRHRAPGYTF.

The CDR3 spells CASSPRGSGRKIETQYF. CDR3 sequence (DNA): TGTGCCAGCTCCCCCCGTGGGAGCGGGAGAAAGATAGAGACCCAGTACTTC. The rearrangement links TRBV18 to TRBJ2-5, with 8 bases lining up with TRBD2. Germline V CDR1 and CDR2: KGHSH, LQKENI. CDR3 length: 17 amino acids. The V and J ends lost 6 bases and 4 bases, in that order; junction bases with no gene match: 16. Filled out from reference TRBV18 and TRBJ2-5, the complete variable domain reads NAGVMQNPRHLVRRRGQEARLRCSPMKGHSHVYWYRQLPEEGLKFMVYLQKENIIDESGMPKERFSAEFPKEGPSILRIQQVVRGDSAAYFCASSPRGSGRKIETQYFGPGTRLLVL.

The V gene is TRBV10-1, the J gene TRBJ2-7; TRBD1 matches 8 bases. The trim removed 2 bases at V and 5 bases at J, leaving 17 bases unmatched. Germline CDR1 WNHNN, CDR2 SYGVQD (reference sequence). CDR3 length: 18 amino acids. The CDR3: CASSEKTGGKEAYDEQYF. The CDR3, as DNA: TGCGCCAGCAGTGAGAAAACAGGGGGTAAGGAGGCCTACGACGAGCAGTACTTC.

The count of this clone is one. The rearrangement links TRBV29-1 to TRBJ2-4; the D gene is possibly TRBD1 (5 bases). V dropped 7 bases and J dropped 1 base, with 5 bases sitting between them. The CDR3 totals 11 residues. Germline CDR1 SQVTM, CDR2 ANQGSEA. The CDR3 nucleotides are TGCAGCGGGGGCGCCAAAAACATTCAGTACTTC. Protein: CSGGAKNIQYF.

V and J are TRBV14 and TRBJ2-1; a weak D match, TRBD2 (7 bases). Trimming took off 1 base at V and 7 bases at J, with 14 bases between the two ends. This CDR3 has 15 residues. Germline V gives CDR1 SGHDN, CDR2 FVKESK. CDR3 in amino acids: CASSQGGLGTNEQFF. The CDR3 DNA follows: TGTGCCAGCAGCCAAGGTGGACTAGGGACAAATGAGCAGTTCTTC.

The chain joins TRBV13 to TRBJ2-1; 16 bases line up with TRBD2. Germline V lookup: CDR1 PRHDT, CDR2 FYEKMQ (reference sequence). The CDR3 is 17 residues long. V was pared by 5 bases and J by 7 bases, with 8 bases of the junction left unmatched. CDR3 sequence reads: CASSPRGGLAGGNEQFF. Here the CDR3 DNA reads TGTGCCAGCAGCCCCCGGGGGGGACTAGCGGGGGGGAATGAGCAGTTCTTC.

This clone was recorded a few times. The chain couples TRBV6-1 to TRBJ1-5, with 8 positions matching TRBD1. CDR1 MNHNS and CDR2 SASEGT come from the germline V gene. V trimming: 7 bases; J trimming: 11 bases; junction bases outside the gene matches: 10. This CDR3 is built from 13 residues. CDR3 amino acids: CASTGQGPSTQHF. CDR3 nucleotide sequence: TGTGCCAGCACCGGACAGGGACCATCAACCCAGCATTTT.

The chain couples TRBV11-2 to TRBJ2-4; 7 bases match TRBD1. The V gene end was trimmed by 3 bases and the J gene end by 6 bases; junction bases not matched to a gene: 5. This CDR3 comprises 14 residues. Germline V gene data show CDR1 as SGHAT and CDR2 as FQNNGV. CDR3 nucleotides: TGTGCCAGCAGCTTGGGGACAGTTCCAAACATTCAGTACTTC. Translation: CASSLGTVPNIQYF. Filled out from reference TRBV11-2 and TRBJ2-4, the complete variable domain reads EAGVAQSPRYKIIEKRQSVAFWCNPISGHATLYWYQQILGQGPKLLIQFQNNGVVDDSQLPKDRFSAERLKGVDSTLKIQPAKLEDSAVYLCASSLGTVPNIQYFGAGTRLSVL.

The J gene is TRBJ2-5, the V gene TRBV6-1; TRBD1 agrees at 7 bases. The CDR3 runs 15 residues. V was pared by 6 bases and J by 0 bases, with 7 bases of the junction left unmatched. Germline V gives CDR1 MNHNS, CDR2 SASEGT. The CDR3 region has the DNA TGTGCCAGCAGGAGCTCACAGGGGAACCAAGAGACCCAGTACTTC. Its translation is CASRSSQGNQETQYF.

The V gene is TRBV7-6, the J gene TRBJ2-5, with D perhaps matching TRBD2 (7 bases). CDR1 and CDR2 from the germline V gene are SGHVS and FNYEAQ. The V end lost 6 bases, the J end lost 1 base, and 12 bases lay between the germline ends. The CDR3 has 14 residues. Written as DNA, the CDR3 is TGTGCCAGCAGAAAAGGGGGGGGCCAAGAGACCCAGTACTTC. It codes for CASRKGGGQETQYF.

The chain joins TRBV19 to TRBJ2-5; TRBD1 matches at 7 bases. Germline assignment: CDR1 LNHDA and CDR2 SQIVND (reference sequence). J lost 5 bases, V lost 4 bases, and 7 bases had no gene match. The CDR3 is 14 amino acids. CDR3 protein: CASSSYRGSETQYF. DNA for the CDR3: TGTGCCAGTAGTAGTTACAGGGGATCGGAGACCCAGTACTTC.

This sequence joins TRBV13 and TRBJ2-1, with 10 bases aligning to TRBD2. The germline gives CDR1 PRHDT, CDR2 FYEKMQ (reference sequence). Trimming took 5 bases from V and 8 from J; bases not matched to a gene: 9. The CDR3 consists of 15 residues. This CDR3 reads CASSPSSGSHYEQFF. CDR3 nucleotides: TGTGCCAGCAGCCCATCTAGCGGGAGTCACTATGAGCAGTTCTTC.

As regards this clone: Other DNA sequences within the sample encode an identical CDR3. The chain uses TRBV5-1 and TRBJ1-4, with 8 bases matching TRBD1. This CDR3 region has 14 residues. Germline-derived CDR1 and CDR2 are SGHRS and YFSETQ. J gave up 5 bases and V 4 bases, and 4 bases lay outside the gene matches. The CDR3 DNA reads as TGCGCCAGCAGCCTGGACAGGGCCAATGAAAAACTGTTTTTT. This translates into CASSLDRANEKLFF.

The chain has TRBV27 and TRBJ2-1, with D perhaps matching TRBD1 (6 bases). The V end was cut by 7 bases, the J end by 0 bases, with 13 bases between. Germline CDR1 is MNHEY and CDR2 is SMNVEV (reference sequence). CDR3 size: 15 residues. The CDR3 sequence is CASNKQGLSYNEQFF. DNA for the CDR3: TGTGCCAGCAATAAACAGGGCCTCTCCTACAATGAGCAGTTCTTC.

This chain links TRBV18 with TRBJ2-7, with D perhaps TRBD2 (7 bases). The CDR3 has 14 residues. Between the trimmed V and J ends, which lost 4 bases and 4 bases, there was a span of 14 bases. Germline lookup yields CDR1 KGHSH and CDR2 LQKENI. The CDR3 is CASSRSGTKYEQYV. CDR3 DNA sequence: TGTGCCAGCTCACGAAGCGGGACAAAGTACGAGCAGTACGTC.

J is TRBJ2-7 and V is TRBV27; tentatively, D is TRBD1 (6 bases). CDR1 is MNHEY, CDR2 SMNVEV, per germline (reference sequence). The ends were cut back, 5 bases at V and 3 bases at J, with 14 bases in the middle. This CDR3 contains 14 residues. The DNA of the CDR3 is TGTGCCAGCAGTCCCACAGGGAGCGGCTACGAGCAGTACTTC. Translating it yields CASSPTGSGYEQYF.

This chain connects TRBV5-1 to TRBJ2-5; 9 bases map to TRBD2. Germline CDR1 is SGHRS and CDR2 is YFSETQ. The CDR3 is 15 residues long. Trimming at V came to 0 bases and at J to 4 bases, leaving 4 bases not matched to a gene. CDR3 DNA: TGCGCCAGCAGCTTGGGAGTACTAGCGGGAGAGACCCAGTACTTC. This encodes CASSLGVLAGETQYF.

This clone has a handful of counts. Here the CDR3 DNA reads TGTGCCAGCAGCCCAGGGGGGCCCAATCAGCCCCAGCATTTT. Translating gives CASSPGGPNQPQHF. This chain uses TRBV7-8 with TRBJ1-5, with 7 bases that match TRBD1. Per germline, CDR1 SGHVS and CDR2 FQNEAQ. The CDR3 runs 14 residues. V was pared by 5 bases and J by 3 bases, with 4 bases of the junction left unmatched.

The CDR3, as DNA: TGTGCCTGGAGTGGGAACAGTAACAATCAGCCCCAGCATTTT. This encodes CAWSGNSNNQPQHF. This chain uses TRBV30 with TRBJ1-5; D gene unclear. There are 14 residues in the CDR3. Germline V gene sequence: CDR1 GTSNPN, CDR2 SVGIG (reference sequence). Trimming took off 1 base at V and 3 bases at J, with 10 bases between the two ends.

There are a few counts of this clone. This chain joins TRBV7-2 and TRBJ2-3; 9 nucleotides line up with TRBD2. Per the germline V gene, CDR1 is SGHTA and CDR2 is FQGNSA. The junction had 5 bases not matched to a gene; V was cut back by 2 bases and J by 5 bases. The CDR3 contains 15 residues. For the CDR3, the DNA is TGTGCCAGCAGCTTAATAGCGGGAGCGGGAGATACGCAGTATTTT. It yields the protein CASSLIAGAGDTQYF. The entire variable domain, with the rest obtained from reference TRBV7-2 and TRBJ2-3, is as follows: GAGVSQSPSNKVTEKGKDVELRCDPISGHTALYWYRQSLGQGLEFLIYFQGNSAPDKSGLPSDRFSAERTGGSVSTLTIQRTQQEDSAVYLCASSLIAGAGDTQYFGPGTRLTVL.

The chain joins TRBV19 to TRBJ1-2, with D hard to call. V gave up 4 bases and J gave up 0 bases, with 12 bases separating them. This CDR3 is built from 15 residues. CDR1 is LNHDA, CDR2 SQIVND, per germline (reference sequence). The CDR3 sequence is CASSRSLAANYGYTF. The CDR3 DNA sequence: TGTGCCAGTAGTAGGTCTCTGGCAGCTAACTATGGCTACACCTTC.

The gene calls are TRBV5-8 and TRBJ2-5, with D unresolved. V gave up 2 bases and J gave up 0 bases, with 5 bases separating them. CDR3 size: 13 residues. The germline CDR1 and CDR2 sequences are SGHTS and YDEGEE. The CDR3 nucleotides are TGTGCCAGCAGCTTATACTACCAAGAGACCCAGTACTTC. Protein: CASSLYYQETQYF. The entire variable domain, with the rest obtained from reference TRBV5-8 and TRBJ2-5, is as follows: EAGVTQSPTHLIKTRGQQATLRCSPISGHTSVYWYQQALGLGLQFLLWYDEGEERNRGNFPPRFSGRQFPNYSSELNVNALELEDSALYLCASSLYYQETQYFGPGTRLLVL.

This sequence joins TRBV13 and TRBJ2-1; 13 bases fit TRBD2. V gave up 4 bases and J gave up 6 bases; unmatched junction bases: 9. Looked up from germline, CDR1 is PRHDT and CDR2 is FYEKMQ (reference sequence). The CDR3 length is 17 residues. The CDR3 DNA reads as TGTGCCAGCAGCTCCAGACTAGCGGGAGGCCAAATCAATGAGCAGTTCTTC. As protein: CASSSRLAGGQINEQFF.

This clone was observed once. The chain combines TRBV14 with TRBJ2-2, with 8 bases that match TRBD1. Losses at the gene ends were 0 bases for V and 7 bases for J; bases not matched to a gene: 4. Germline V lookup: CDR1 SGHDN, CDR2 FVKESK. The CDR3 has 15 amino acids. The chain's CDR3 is CASSQDAGGFGELFF. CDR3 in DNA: TGTGCCAGCAGCCAAGATGCAGGGGGCTTCGGGGAGCTGTTTTTT.